These 21 T cell receptor beta chains originate from one sample sequenced in a study of T cells after yellow fever vaccination. One entry per CDR3 protein results from TCRdb running MiXCR on the 5' RACE reads. The sample holds about 150,000 distinct CDR3 sequences, about 7% seen once. This material consisted of CD4+ T cells sorted from PBMCs, taken 10 days after the yellow fever booster vaccination. These receptors originate from a man younger than 40 who received the YFV17D yellow fever vaccine.

The chain has TRBV5-5 and TRBJ2-3; TRBD2 matches 7 bases. CDR3 length: 16 residues. Germline V gives CDR1 SGHKS, CDR2 YYEKEE (reference sequence). V was clipped by 4 bases and J by 3 bases; unmatched bases: 11. CDR3 bases: TGTGCCAGCAGCAAAATAAGCGGGGCAGGAACAGATACGCAGTATTTT. Translated, it gives CASSKISGAGTDTQYF.

The chain is built from TRBV5-4 and TRBJ2-5, with D maybe TRBD2 (6 bases). V lost 4 bases, J lost 2 bases, and 18 bases lay in between. The V gene's germline CDR1 is SGHNT and CDR2 YYREEE (reference sequence). The CDR3 has 16 amino acids. This CDR3 is CASSPGGSSRQETQYF. The CDR3 nucleotides read TGTGCCAGCAGCCCTGGGGGGTCCTCACGTCAAGAGACCCAGTACTTC.

This clonotype was recorded a few times. The chain links TRBV20-1 to TRBJ1-5, with D unresolved. The CDR3 runs to 12 residues. Germline loops: CDR1 DFQATT, CDR2 SNEGSKA (reference sequence). Trimming removed 6 bases from V and 4 bases from J, with 10 bases in between. The CDR3 coding sequence is TGCAGTGCCCTCCGGGGAAATCAGCCCCAGCATTTT. This translates into CSALRGNQPQHF.

This clonotype was seen ten or more times. The V gene is TRBV27, the J gene TRBJ1-1; D remains ambiguous. The V end was cut by 5 bases, the J end by 0 bases, with 4 bases between. Germline V gene sequence: CDR1 MNHEY, CDR2 SMNVEV (reference sequence). The CDR3 consists of 12 residues. The CDR3 loop is CASSRVNTEAFF. In nucleotides, the CDR3 is TGTGCCAGCAGTCGGGTGAACACTGAAGCTTTCTTT.

This clonotype was observed many times. The genes are TRBV5-5 and TRBJ2-4; tentatively, D is TRBD1 or TRBD2 (7 bases each). Germline V gene lookup returns CDR1 SGHKS and CDR2 YYEKEE (reference sequence). This CDR3 comprises 15 residues. Between the trimmed V and J ends, which lost 4 bases and 6 bases, there was a span of 17 bases. CDR3 in DNA: TGTGCCAGCAGCGAAGCGGGACAGAATCTAAACATTCAGTACTTC. Protein: CASSEAGQNLNIQYF.

This clonotype was seen many times. The chain carries TRBV20-1 and TRBJ2-3; no firm D call. The germline V gene encodes CDR1 DFQATT and CDR2 SNEGSKA (reference sequence). This CDR3 is 18 amino acids long. V was trimmed by 0 bases and J by 0 bases, leaving 19 bases between them. In DNA, the CDR3 is TGCAGTGCTAGAGAGATAGGCAGAAGAACTTCTAGCACAGATACGCAGTATTTT. Translated, it gives CSAREIGRRTSSTDTQYF.

This clonotype was recorded many times. The chain combines TRBV6-5 with TRBJ1-6; 7 bases fit TRBD1. Germline V gene lookup returns CDR1 MNHEY and CDR2 SVGAGI. This CDR3 region has 15 residues. J gave up 9 bases and V 2 bases, and 7 bases lay outside the gene matches. The CDR3 nucleotides are TGTGCCAGCAGTTACGTTCAGGGGGTAATTTCACCCCTCCACTTT. Residues: CASSYVQGVISPLHF.

The chain has TRBV7-9 and TRBJ1-2; TRBD1 agrees at 12 bases. The CDR3 is made up of 16 amino acids. V was clipped by 5 bases and J by 6 bases; unmatched bases: 10. Germline CDR1 SEHNR, CDR2 FQNEAQ (reference sequence). CDR3 in amino acids: CASSRSGTGGSDGYTF. CDR3 nucleotide sequence: TGTGCCAGCAGCCGATCCGGGACAGGGGGCTCGGATGGCTACACCTTC.

The chain employs TRBV5-6 and TRBJ2-5; 12 positions agree with TRBD1. J gave up 2 bases and V 2 bases, and 7 bases lay outside the gene matches. The CDR3 loop spans 17 amino acids. Germline loops: CDR1 SGHDT, CDR2 YYEEEE. CDR3 in amino acids: CASSLVGTGGGQETQYF. In DNA form, the CDR3 reads TGTGCCAGCAGCTTAGTAGGGACAGGGGGCGGTCAAGAGACCCAGTACTTC.

A few counts support this clonotype. The V and J genes are TRBV18 and TRBJ2-2; 10 bases are shared with TRBD2. Trimming took 5 bases from V and 8 from J; bases not matched to a gene: 8. The germline CDR1 and CDR2 sequences are KGHSH and LQKENI. The CDR3 covers 15 residues. This CDR3 reads CASSTALAGEGELFF. DNA for the CDR3: TGTGCCAGCTCAACCGCGCTAGCGGGAGAAGGGGAGCTGTTTTTT.

This clonotype was seen ten or more times. The chain uses TRBV25-1 and TRBJ2-1, with 8 bases aligning to TRBD1. The ends lost 4 bases at V and 1 base at J; junction bases unmatched: 6. The CDR3 consists of 16 residues. CDR1 is MGHDK, CDR2 SYGVNS, per germline. The CDR3 DNA follows: TGTGCCAGCAGTGCTTGGAGACAGGGGTCCTACAATGAGCAGTTCTTC. Translating it yields CASSAWRQGSYNEQFF.

The table lists this clonotype with a few counts. The chain uses TRBV4-2 and TRBJ2-1; 13 bases fit TRBD2. This CDR3 is built from 17 residues. The V gene end was trimmed by 3 bases and the J gene end by 1 base; junction bases not matched to a gene: 3. Germline CDR1 LGHNA, CDR2 YNFKEQ. The CDR3 here is CASSQPTSGRSYNEQFF. As DNA, the CDR3 is TGTGCCAGCAGCCAGCCGACTAGCGGGAGGTCCTACAATGAGCAGTTCTTC.

The sample holds many counts of this clonotype. V gene TRBV18 combines with J gene TRBJ1-1; D might be TRBD1 (5 bases). This CDR3 contains 13 residues. Trimming cost V 3 bases and J 10 bases, with 15 bases left between them. Per the germline V gene, CDR1 is KGHSH and CDR2 is LQKENI. For the CDR3, the DNA is TGTGCCAGCTCACCCCTCGAGATTCAGGGAGCTTTCTTT. It is translated as CASSPLEIQGAFF.

The V gene is TRBV10-3, the J gene TRBJ2-7; 10 bases are a match to TRBD2. This CDR3 comprises 15 residues. CDR1 is ENHRY, CDR2 SYGVKD, per germline. With 0 bases clipped from V and 4 bases from J, the junction kept 3 bases outside the gene matches. The DNA of the CDR3 is TGTGCCATCAGTGAGTCGGATAGCGGGAGGTACGAGCAGTACTTC. Protein: CAISESDSGRYEQYF.

There are many counts of this clonotype. The V call is TRBV20-1, the J call TRBJ2-7; 8 bases are a match to TRBD2. J was trimmed by 6 bases and V by 3 bases; bases with no gene match: 4. CDR1 and CDR2 from the germline V gene are DFQATT and SNEGSKA (reference sequence). CDR3 length: 12 residues. The CDR3 region is CSASRLAGEQYF. The CDR3 region has the DNA TGCAGTGCTAGTAGGCTAGCGGGCGAGCAGTACTTC.

The chain has TRBV4-2 and TRBJ2-2, with D tentatively TRBD2 (6 bases). Germline CDR1 LGHNA, CDR2 YNFKEQ. The CDR3 totals 16 residues. V was cut by 3 bases and J by 7 bases, with 18 bases left in between. Here the CDR3 DNA reads TGTGCCAGCAGCCATCCCCTAGCGAGTTCGGGCGGGGAGCTGTTTTTT. Translating gives CASSHPLASSGGELFF.

This clonotype was seen more than once but under ten times. The gene calls are TRBV20-1 and TRBJ2-1; no reliable D call. Germline-derived CDR1 and CDR2 are DFQATT and SNEGSKA (reference sequence). Trimming took off 3 bases at V and 4 bases at J, with 7 bases between the two ends. The CDR3 extends over 12 amino acids. CDR3 DNA: TGCAGTGCTAGGGATTTGTACAATGAGCAGTTCTTC. It encodes CSARDLYNEQFF.

This clonotype was picked up many times. The V and J genes are TRBV12-3 or TRBV12-4 and TRBJ1-5, with a possible D match to TRBD1 (6 bases). V was trimmed by 3 bases and J by 11 bases, leaving 14 bases between them. The CDR3 consists of 13 residues. The chain's CDR3 is CASSLRNEGAQHF. CDR3 sequence (DNA): TGTGCCAGCAGTTTGCGGAACGAGGGGGCCCAGCATTTT.

This clonotype was detected many times. The chain links TRBV20-1 to TRBJ2-7; 9 bases match TRBD2. Germline V gene lookup returns CDR1 DFQATT and CDR2 SNEGSKA (reference sequence). Trimming took 1 base from V and 5 from J; bases not matched to a gene: 9. This CDR3 region has 15 residues. The CDR3 sequence: CSARGEGSGSNEQYF. DNA for the CDR3: TGCAGTGCTAGAGGGGAGGGTAGCGGGAGCAACGAGCAGTACTTC.

In its sample, this clonotype was seen many times. This rearrangement joins TRBV29-1 to TRBJ2-1; D gene uncertain. Looked up from germline, CDR1 is SQVTM and CDR2 is ANQGSEA. Deletions cut 8 bases from V and 1 base from J, with 18 bases between. The CDR3 spans 15 residues. The CDR3 nucleotides are TGCAGCTCCCTCGGGCGGCTAGAGTCCTACAATGAGCAGTTCTTC. It encodes CSSLGRLESYNEQFF.

This clonotype was seen more than once but under ten times. The chain combines TRBV19 with TRBJ2-6; D remains ambiguous. Trimming pared 5 bases from V and 2 bases from J, leaving 1 base between. The CDR3 runs to 12 residues. Germline CDR1 and CDR2: LNHDA and SQIVND (reference sequence). CDR3 nucleotide sequence: TGTGCCAGTAGTGCTGGGGCCAACGTCCTGACTTTC. Encoded protein: CASSAGANVLTF. Full variable domain (missing parts from reference TRBV19 and TRBJ2-6): DGGITQSPKYLFRKEGQNVTLSCEQNLNHDAMYWYRQDPGQGLRLIYYSQIVNDFQKGDIAEGYSVSREKKESFPLTVTSAQKNPTAFYLCASSAGANVLTFGAGSRLTVL.